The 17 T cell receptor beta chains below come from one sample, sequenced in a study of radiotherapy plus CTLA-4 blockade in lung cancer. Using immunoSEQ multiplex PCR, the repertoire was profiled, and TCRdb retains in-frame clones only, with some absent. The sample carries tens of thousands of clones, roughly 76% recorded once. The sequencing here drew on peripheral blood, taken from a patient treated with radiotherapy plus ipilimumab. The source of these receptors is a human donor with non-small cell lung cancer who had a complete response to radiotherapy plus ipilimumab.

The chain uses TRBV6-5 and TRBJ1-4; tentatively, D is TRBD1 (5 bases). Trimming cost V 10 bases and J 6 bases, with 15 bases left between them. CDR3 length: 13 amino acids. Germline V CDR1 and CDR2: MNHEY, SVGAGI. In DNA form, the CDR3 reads TGTGCCACGCAGGGTGTGTCATATGAAAAACTGTTTTTT. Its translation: CATQGVSYEKLFF.

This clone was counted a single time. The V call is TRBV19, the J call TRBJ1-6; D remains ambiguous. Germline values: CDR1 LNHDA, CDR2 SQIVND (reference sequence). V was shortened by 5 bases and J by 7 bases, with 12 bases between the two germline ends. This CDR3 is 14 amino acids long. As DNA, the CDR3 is TGTGCCAGTAGTCCCGTCGACTCAAATTCACCCCTCCACTTT. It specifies CASSPVDSNSPLHF. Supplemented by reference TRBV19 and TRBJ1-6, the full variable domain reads DGGITQSPKYLFRKEGQNVTLSCEQNLNHDAMYWYRQDPGQGLRLIYYSQIVNDFQKGDIAEGYSVSREKKESFPLTVTSAQKNPTAFYLCASSPVDSNSPLHFGNGTRLTVT.

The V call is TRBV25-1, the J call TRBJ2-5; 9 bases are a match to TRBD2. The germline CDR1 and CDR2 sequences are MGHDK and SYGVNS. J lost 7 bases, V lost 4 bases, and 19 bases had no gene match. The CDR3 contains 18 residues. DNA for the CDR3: TGTGCCAGCAGTGGACAGCCAGGGGCTAGCGGGACTCTGTGGACCCAGTACTTC. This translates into CASSGQPGASGTLWTQYF.

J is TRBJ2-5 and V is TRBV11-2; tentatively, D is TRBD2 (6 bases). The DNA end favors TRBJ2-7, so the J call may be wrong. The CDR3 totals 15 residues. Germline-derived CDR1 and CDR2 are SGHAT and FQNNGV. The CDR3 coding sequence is TGTGCCAGCAGCCCTACTTGGGAGGCCCCCTACGAGCAGTACTTC. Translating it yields CASSPTWEAPYEQYF.

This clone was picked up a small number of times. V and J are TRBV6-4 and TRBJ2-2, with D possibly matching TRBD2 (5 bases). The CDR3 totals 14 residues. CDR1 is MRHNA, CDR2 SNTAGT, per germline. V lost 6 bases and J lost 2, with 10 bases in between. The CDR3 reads CASRREPNTGELFF. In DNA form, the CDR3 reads TGTGCCAGCAGGAGGGAACCTAACACCGGGGAGCTGTTTTTT.

The CDR3: CASSEVRQANGEQYF. CDR3 in DNA: TGTGCCAGCAGTGAAGTGAGACAGGCCAATGGTGAGCAGTACTTC. V and J are TRBV6-1 and TRBJ2-7; D is perhaps TRBD1 (6 bases). This CDR3 spans 15 amino acids. Per germline, CDR1 MNHNS and CDR2 SASEGT. Trimming pared 1 base from V and 7 bases from J, leaving 17 bases between.

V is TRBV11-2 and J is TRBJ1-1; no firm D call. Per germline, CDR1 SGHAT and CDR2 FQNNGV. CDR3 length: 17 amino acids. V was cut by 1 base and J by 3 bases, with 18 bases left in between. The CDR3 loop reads CASSLGVRGKLDTEAFF. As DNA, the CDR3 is TGTGCCAGCAGCTTAGGGGTAAGAGGGAAGTTGGACACTGAAGCTTTCTTT.

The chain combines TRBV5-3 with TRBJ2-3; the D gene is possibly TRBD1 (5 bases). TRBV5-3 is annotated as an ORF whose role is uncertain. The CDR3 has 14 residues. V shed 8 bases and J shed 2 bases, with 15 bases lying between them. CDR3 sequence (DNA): TGTGCCAGCAGGGAATTGGGGTCCACAGATACGCAGTATTTT. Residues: CASRELGSTDTQYF.

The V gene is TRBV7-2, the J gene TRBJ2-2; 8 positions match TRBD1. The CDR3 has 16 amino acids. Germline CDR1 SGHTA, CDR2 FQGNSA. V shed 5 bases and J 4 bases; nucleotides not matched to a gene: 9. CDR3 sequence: CASSARDRSTTGELFF. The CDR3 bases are TGTGCCAGCAGCGCTAGGGACAGGTCAACCACCGGGGAGCTGTTTTTT.

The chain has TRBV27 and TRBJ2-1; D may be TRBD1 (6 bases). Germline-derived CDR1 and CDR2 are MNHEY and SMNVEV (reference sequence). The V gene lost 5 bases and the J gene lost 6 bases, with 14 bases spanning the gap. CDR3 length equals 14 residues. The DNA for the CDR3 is TGTGCCAGCAGTGCAGACACAGGGCTCAATGAGCAGTTCTTC. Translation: CASSADTGLNEQFF.

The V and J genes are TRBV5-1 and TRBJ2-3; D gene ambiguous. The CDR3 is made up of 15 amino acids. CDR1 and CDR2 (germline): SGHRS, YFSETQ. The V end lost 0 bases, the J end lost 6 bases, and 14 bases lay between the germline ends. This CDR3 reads CASSLGLRIGDTQYF. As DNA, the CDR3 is TGCGCCAGCAGCTTGGGACTCCGCATCGGGGATACGCAGTATTTT.

CDR3 nucleotides: TGCGCCAGCAGCCAGGGGGTTAACAGGGATGGGGCCAACGTCCTGACTTTC. Residues: CASSQGVNRDGANVLTF. This chain joins TRBV4-1 and TRBJ2-6; TRBD1 might be the D (6 bases). V was shortened by 3 bases and J by 3 bases, with 15 bases between the two germline ends. Germline-derived CDR1 and CDR2 are MGHRA and YSYEKL. The CDR3 is 17 residues long.

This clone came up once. Written as DNA, the CDR3 is TGTGCCAGCTCATCCAAACCGGGGGGGGACTACAATGAGCAGTTCTTC. It codes for CASSSKPGGDYNEQFF. The chain couples TRBV18 to TRBJ2-1; 8 bases agree with TRBD2. Germline-derived CDR1 and CDR2 are KGHSH and LQKENI. The CDR3 length is 16 residues. V gave up 5 bases and J gave up 3 bases; unmatched junction bases: 9.

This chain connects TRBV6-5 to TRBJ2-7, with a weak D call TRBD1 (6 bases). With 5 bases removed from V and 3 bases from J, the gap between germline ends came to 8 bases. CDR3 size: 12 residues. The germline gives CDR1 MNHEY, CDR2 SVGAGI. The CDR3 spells CASSDRHYEQYF. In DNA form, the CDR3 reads TGTGCCAGCAGTGACAGGCACTACGAGCAGTACTTC.

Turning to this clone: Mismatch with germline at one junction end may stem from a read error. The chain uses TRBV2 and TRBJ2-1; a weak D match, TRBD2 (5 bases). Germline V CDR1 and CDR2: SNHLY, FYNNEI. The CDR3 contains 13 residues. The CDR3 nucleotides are TGTGCCAGCAGCGAAGGACTTTACAATGAGCAGTTCTTC. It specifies CASSEGLYNEQFF.

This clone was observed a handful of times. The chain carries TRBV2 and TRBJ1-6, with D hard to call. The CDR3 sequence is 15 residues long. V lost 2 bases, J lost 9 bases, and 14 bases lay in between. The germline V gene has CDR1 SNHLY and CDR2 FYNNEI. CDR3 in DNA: TGTGCCAGCAGTGAATTGGGCGCCCATGGTTCACCCCTCCACTTT. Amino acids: CASSELGAHGSPLHF.

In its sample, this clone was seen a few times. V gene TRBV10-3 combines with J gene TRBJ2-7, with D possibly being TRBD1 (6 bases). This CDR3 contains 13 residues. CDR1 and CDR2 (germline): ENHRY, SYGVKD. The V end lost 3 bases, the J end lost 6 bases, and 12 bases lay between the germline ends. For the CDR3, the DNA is TGTGCCATCAGTGAACCACAGGGCCGCGAGCAGTACTTC. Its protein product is CAISEPQGREQYF.